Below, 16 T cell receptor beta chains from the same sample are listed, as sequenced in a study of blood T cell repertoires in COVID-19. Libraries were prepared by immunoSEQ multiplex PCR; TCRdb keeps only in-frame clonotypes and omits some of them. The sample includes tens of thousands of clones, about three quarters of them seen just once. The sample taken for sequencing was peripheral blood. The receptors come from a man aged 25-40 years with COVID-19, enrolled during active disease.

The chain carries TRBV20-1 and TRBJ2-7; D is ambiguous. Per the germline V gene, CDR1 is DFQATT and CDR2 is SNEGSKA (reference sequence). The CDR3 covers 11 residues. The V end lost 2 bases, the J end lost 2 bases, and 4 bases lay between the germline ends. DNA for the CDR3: TGCAGTGCTAGATTTACCTACGAGCAGTACTTC. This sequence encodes CSARFTYEQYF.

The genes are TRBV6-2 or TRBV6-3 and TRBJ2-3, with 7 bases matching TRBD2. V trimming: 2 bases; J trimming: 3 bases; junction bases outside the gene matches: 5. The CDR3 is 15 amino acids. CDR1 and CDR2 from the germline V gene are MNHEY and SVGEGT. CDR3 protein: CASSYERDPTDTQYF. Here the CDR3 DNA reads TGTGCCAGCAGTTACGAGCGGGACCCGACAGATACGCAGTATTTT.

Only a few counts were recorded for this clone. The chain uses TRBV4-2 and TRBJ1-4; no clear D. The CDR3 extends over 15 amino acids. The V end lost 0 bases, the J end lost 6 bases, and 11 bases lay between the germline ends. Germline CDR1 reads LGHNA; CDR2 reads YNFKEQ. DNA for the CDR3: TGTGCCAGCAGCCAAGAGGGCGGGTTCGATGAAAAACTGTTTTTT. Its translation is CASSQEGGFDEKLFF.

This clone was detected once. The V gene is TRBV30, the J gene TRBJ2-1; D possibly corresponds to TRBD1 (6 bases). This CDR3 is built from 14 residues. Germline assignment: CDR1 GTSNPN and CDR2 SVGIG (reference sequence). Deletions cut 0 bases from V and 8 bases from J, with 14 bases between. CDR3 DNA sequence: TGTGCCTGGAGTGTCACAGGGCGTCCCGATGAGCAGTTCTTC. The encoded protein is CAWSVTGRPDEQFF. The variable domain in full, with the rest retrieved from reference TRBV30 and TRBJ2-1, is SQTIHQWPATLVQPVGSPLSLECTVEGTSNPNLYWYRQAAGRGLQLLFYSVGIGQISSEVPQNLSASRPQDRQFILSSKKLLLSDSGFYLCAWSVTGRPDEQFFGPGTRLTVL.

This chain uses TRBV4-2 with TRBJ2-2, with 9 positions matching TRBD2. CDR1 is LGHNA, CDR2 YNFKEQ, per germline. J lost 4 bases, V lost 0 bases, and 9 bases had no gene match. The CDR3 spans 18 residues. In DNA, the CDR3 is TGTGCCAGCAGCCAAGATGTTGATAGCGGGAGACTCACCGGGGAGCTGTTTTTT. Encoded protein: CASSQDVDSGRLTGELFF.

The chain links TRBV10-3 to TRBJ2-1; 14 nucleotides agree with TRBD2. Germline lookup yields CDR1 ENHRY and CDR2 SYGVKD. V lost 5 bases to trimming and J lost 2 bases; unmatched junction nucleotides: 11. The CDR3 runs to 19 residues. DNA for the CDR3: TGTGCCATCAGTACCTCCGGGACTAGCGGGAGCACTCCCTACAATGAGCAGTTCTTC. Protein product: CAISTSGTSGSTPYNEQFF.

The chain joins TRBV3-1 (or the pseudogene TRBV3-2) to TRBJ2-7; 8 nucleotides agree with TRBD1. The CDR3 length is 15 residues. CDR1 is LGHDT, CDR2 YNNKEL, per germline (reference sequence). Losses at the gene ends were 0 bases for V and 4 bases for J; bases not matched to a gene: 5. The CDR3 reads CASSQERRGPYEQYF. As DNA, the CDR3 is TGTGCCAGCAGCCAAGAACGCAGGGGGCCTTACGAGCAGTACTTC.

The CDR3 sequence: CAWSVTATDTQYF. The DNA for the CDR3 is TGTGCCTGGAGTGTCACAGCCACAGATACGCAGTATTTT. The J gene is TRBJ2-3, the V gene TRBV30; the D is unclear. Trimming left V 0 bases short and J 2 bases short, with 6 bases between. This CDR3 has 13 amino acids. Germline V gene sequence: CDR1 GTSNPN, CDR2 SVGIG (reference sequence). The variable domain in full, completed from reference TRBV30 and TRBJ2-3, reads SQTIHQWPATLVQPVGSPLSLECTVEGTSNPNLYWYRQAAGRGLQLLFYSVGIGQISSEVPQNLSASRPQDRQFILSSKKLLLSDSGFYLCAWSVTATDTQYFGPGTRLTVL.

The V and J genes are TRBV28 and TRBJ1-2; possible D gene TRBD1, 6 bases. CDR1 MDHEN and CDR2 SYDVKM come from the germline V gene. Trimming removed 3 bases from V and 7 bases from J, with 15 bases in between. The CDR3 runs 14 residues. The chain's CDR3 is CASSLEIQGRGYTF. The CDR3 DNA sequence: TGTGCCAGCAGTTTGGAGATCCAGGGGCGTGGCTACACCTTC.

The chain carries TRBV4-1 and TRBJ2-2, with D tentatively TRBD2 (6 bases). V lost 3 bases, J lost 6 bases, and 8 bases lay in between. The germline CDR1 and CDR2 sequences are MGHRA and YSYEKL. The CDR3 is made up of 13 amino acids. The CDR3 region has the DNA TGCGCCAGCAGCCAGGAGGGGCCCGGGGAGCTGTTTTTT. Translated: CASSQEGPGELFF.

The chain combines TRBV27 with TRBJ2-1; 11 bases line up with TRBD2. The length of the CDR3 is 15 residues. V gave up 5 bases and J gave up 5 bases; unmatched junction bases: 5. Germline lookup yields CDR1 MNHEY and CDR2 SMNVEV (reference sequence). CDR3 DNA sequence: TGTGCCAGCAGTCCCTGGACTAGCGGGCACAATGAGCAGTTCTTC. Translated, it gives CASSPWTSGHNEQFF.

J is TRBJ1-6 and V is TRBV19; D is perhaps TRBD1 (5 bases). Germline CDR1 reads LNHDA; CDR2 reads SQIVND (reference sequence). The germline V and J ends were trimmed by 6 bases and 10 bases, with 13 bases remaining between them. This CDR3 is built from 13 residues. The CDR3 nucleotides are TGTGCCAGTAGCTTACAGGAGTGGTCACCCCTCCACTTT. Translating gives CASSLQEWSPLHF.

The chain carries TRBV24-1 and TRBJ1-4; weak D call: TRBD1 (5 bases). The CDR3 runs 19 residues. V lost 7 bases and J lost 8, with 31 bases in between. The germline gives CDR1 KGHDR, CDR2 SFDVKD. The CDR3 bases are TGTGCCACCAGGAGTCTCGGGACTCGACCTTACACGGGGGACGAAAAACTGTTTTTT. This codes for CATRSLGTRPYTGDEKLFF.

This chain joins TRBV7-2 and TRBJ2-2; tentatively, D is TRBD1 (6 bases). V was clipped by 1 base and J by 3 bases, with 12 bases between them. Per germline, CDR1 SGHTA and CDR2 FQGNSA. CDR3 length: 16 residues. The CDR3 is CASSLVRQGHTGELFF. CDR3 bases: TGTGCCAGCAGCTTAGTAAGGCAGGGGCACACCGGGGAGCTGTTTTTT.

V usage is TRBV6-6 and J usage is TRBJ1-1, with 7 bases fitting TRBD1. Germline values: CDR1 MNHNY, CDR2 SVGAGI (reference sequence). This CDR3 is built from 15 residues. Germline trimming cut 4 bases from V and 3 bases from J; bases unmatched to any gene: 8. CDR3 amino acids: CASSFRQGYDTEAFF. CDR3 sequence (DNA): TGTGCCAGCAGTTTTCGACAGGGCTATGACACTGAAGCTTTCTTT.

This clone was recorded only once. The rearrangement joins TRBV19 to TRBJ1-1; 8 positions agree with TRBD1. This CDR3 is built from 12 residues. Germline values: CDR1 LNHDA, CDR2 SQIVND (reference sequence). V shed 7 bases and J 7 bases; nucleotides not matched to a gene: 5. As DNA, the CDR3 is TGTGCCAGTAAGCAGGGGGCAGATGAAGCTTTCTTT. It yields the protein CASKQGADEAFF.